Sequencing of this T cell receptor (beta chain) was carried out in a study of T-cell reconstitution after alpha-beta-depleted transplantation in children. Study-level findings and limits: Expanded graft clones, several hundred of them, were reportedly the source of alpha-beta T cells about two months after transplant. By one year post-transplant, T-cell counts and diversity largely arose from T cells that were newly produced. Recipient T cells and thymic progenitors that survived gave rise to the high TCRbeta diversity observed at day 60 in some patients.

A library of TCRbeta sequences, prepared with unique molecular identifiers, was generated. From the PCR reads, TCRdb called clonotypes with MiXCR, one entry per CDR3 protein. The table shows 480,000 or so distinct CDR3 sequences, with about 10% occurring only once. This clonotype was seen at least ten times. Antigen specificity is unknown. Deletions cut 0 bases from V and 8 bases from J, with 7 bases between. This CDR3 region has 13 residues. From germline, CDR1 is MNHEY and CDR2 SVGAGI. The chain employs TRBV6-5 and TRBJ1-4; no clear D. The sample in question was PBMCs, obtained before TCRalphabeta/CD19-depleted stem cell transplant. The clonotype was recovered from a child under 10 years old with inherited bone marrow failure, due to receive a stem cell transplant. For the CDR3, the DNA is TGTGCCAGCAGTTACTCGTTTGGGGAAAAACTGTTTTTT. It specifies CASSYSFGEKLFF.